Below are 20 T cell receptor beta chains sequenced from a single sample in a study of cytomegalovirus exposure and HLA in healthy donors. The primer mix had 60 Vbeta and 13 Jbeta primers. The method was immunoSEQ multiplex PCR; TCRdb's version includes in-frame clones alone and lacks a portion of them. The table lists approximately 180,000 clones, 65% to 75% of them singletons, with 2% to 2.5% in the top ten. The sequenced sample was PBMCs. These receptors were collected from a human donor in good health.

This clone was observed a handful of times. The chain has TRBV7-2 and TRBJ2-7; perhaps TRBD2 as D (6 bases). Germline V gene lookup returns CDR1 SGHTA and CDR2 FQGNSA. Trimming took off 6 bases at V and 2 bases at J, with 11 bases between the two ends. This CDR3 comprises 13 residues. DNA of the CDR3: TGTGCCAGCAGGCCTACGGGGGCCTACGAGCAGTACTTC. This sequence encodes CASRPTGAYEQYF.

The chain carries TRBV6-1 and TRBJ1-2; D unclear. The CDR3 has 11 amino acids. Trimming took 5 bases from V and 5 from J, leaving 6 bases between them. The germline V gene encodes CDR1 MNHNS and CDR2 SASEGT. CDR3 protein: CASSYGYGYTF. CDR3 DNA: TGTGCCAGCAGTTACGGGTATGGCTACACCTTC.

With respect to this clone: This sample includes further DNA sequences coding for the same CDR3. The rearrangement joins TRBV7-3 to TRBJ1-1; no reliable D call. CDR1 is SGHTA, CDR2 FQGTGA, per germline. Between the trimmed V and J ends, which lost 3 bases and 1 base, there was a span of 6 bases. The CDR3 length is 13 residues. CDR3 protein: CASSFGANTEAFF. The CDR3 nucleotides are TGTGCCAGCAGCTTCGGTGCGAACACTGAAGCTTTCTTT.

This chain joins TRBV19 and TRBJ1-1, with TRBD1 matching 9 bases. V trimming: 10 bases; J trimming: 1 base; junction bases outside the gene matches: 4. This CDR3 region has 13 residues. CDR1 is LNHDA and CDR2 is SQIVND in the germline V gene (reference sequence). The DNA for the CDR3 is TGTGCCACCTCACAGGGGGCGAACACTGAAGCTTTCTTT. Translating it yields CATSQGANTEAFF.

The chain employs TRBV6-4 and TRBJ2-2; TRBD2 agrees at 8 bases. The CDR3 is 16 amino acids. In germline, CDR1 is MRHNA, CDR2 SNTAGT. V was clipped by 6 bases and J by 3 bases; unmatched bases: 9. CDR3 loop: CASSPTGGGDTGELFF. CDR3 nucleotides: TGTGCCAGCAGCCCCACCGGGGGGGGCGACACCGGGGAGCTGTTTTTT.

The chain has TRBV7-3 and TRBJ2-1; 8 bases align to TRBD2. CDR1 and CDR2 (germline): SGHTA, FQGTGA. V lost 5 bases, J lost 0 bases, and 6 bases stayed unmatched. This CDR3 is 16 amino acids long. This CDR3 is CASSPRAGASYNEQFF. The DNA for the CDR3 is TGTGCCAGCAGCCCACGAGCGGGGGCCTCCTACAATGAGCAGTTCTTC.

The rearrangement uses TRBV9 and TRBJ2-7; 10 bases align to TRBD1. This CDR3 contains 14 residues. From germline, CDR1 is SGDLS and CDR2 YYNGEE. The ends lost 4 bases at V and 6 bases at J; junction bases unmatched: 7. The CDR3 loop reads CASSSGQGPSEQYF. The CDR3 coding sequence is TGTGCCAGCAGCTCGGGACAGGGGCCGTCCGAGCAGTACTTC.

This chain's CDR3 is CASTGQGNAEAFF. The CDR3, as DNA: TGTGCCAGCACGGGACAGGGTAATGCTGAAGCTTTCTTT. The rearrangement links TRBV7-9 to TRBJ1-1, with 9 bases fitting TRBD1. The CDR3 has 13 amino acids. The junction had 6 bases not matched to a gene; V was cut back by 7 bases and J by 6 bases. Germline lookup yields CDR1 SEHNR and CDR2 FQNEAQ (reference sequence).

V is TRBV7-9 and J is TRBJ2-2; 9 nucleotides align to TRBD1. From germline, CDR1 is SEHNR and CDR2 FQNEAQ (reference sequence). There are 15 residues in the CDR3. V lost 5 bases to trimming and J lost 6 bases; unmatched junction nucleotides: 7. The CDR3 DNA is TGTGCCAGCAGCCCACCGGGACAGGGCCCCGGGGAGCTGTTTTTT. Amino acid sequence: CASSPPGQGPGELFF.

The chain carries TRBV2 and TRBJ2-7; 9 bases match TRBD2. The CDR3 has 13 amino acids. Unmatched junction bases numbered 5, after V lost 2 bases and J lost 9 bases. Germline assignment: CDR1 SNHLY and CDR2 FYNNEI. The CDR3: CASSERWRGGQYF. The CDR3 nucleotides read TGTGCCAGCAGTGAAAGGTGGCGGGGGGGGCAGTACTTC. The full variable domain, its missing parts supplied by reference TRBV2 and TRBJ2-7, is EPEVTQTPSHQVTQMGQEVILRCVPISNHLYFYWYRQILGQKVEFLVSFYNNEISEKSEIFDDQFSVERPDGSNFTLKIRSTKLEDSAMYFCASSERWRGGQYFGPGTRLTVT.

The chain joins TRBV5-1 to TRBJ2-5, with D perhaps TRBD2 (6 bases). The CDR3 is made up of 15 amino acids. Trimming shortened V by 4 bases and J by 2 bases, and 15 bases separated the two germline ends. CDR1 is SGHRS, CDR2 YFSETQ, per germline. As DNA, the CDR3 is TGCGCCAGCAGCCCCCTAGCGCAAGCACAAGAGACCCAGTACTTC. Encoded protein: CASSPLAQAQETQYF.

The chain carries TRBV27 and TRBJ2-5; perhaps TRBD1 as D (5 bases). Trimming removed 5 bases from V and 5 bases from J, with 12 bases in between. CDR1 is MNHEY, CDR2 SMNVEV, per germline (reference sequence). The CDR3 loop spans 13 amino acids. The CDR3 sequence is CASSRQNVETQYF. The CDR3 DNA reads TGTGCCAGCAGTCGACAGAACGTGGAGACCCAGTACTTC.

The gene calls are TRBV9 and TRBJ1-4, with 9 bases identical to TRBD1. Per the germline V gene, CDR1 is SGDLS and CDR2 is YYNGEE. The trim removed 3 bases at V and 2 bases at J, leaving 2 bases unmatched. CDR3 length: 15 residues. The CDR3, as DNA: TGTGCCAGCAGCGCCACAGGGGGCACTAATGAAAAACTGTTTTTT. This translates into CASSATGGTNEKLFF.

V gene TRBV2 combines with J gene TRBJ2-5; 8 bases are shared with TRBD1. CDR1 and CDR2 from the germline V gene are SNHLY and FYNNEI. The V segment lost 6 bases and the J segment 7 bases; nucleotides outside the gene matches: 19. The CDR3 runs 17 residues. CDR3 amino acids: CASRRRGDRSLRGTQYF. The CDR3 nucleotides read TGTGCCAGCAGGAGACGAGGGGACAGGAGCCTTAGGGGGACCCAGTACTTC. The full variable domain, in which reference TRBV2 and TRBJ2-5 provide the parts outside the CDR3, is EPEVTQTPSHQVTQMGQEVILRCVPISNHLYFYWYRQILGQKVEFLVSFYNNEISEKSEIFDDQFSVERPDGSNFTLKIRSTKLEDSAMYFCASRRRGDRSLRGTQYFGPGTRLLVL.

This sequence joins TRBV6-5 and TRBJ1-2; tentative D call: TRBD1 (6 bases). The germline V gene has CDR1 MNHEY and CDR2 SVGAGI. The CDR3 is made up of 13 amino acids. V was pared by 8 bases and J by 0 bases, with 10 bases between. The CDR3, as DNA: TGTGCCAGCCGGACAGCTCCTAACTATGGCTACACCTTC. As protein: CASRTAPNYGYTF.

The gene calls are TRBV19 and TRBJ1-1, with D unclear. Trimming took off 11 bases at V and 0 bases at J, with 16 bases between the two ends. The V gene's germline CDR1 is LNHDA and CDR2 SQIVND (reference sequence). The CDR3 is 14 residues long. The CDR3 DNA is TGTGCCTCGGAGCCTGGCGCGGTGAACACTGAAGCTTTCTTT. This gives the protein CASEPGAVNTEAFF.

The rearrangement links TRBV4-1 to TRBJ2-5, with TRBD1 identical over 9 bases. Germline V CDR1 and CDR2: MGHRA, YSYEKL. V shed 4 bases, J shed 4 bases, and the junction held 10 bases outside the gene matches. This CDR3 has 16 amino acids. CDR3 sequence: CASSPIVGQGGETQYF. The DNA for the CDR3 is TGCGCCAGCAGCCCGATCGTGGGACAGGGAGGAGAGACCCAGTACTTC.

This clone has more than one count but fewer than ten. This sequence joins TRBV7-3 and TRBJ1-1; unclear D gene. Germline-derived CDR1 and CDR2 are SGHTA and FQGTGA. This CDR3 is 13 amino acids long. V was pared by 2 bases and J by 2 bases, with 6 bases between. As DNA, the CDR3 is TGTGCCAGCAGCTTACAGCGAAACACTGAAGCTTTCTTT. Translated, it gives CASSLQRNTEAFF.

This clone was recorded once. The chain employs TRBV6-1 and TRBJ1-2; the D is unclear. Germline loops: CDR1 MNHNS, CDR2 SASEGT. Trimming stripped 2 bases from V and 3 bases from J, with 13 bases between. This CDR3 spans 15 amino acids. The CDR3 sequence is CASSESSVTYYGYTF. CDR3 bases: TGTGCCAGCAGTGAATCTAGCGTAACTTACTATGGCTACACCTTC.

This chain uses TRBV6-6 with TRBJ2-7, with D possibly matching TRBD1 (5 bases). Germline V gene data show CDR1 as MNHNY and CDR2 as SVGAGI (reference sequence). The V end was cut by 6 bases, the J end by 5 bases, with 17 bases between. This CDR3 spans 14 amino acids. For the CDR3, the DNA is TGTGCCAGCAGGGGGTTCAGGGCCGGCAACGAGCAGTACTTC. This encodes CASRGFRAGNEQYF.